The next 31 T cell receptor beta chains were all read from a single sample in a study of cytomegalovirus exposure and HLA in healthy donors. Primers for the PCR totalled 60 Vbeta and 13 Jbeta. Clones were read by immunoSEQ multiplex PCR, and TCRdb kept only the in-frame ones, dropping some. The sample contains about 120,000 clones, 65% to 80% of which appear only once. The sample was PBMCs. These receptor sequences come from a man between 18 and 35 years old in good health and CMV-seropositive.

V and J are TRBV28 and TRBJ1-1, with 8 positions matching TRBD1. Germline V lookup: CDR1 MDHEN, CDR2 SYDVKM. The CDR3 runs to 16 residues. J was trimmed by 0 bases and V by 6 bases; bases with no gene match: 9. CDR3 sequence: CASSLQGGLMNTEAFF. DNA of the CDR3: TGTGCCAGCAGCCTACAGGGGGGATTGATGAACACTGAAGCTTTCTTT.

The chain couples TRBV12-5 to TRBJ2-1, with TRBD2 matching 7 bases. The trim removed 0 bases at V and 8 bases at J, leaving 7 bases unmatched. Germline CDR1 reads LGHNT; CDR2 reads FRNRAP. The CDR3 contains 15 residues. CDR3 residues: CASGLVQPAGHEQFF. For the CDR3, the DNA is TGTGCTAGTGGTTTGGTACAGCCAGCGGGGCATGAGCAGTTCTTC.

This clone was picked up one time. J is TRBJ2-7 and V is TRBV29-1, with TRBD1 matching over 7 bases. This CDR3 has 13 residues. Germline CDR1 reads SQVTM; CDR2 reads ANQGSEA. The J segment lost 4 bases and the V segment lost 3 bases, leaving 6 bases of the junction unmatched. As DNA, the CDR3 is TGCAGCGTTGACCGACAGGGAACGTACGAGCAGTACTTC. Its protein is CSVDRQGTYEQYF.

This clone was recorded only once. CDR3 sequence reads: CASSQKDRGRTDTQYF. As DNA, the CDR3 is TGTGCCAGCTCCCAAAAGGACAGGGGGCGCACAGATACGCAGTATTTT. V and J are TRBV18 and TRBJ2-3, with 11 bases fitting TRBD1. The CDR3 runs to 16 residues. Germline V gene lookup returns CDR1 KGHSH and CDR2 LQKENI. V trimming: 6 bases; J trimming: 1 base; junction bases outside the gene matches: 6.

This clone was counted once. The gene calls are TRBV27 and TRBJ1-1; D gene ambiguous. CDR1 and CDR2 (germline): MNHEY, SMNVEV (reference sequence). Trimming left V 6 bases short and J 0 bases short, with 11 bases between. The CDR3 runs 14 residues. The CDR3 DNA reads TGTGCCAGCAGGGCAGGCAGCTTGAACACTGAAGCTTTCTTT. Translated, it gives CASRAGSLNTEAFF.

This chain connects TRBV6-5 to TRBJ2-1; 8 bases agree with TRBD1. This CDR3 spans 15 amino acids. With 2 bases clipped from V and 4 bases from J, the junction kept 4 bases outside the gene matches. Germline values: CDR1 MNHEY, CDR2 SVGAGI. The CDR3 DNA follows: TGTGCCAGCAGTTACGACAGGGGAAGATACAATGAGCAGTTCTTC. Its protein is CASSYDRGRYNEQFF.

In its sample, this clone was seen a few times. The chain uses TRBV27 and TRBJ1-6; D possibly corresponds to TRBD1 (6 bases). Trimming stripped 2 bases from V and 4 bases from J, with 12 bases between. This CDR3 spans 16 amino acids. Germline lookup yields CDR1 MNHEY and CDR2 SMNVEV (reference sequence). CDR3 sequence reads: CASSLQGPIYNSPLHF. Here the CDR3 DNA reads TGTGCCAGCAGTTTACAGGGGCCTATATATAATTCACCCCTCCACTTT.

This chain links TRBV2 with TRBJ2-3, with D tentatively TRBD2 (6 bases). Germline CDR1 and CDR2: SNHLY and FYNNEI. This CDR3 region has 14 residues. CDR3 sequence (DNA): TGTGCTGGCAGGGCTCAGGGAGGAGCAGATACGCAGTATTTT. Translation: CAGRAQGGADTQYF.

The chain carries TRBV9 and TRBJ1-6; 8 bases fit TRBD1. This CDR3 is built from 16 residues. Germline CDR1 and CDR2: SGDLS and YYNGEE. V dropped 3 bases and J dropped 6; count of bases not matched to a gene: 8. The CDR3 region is CASSGGQGMGNSPLHF. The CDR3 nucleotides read TGTGCCAGCAGCGGAGGACAGGGAATGGGTAATTCACCCCTCCACTTT.

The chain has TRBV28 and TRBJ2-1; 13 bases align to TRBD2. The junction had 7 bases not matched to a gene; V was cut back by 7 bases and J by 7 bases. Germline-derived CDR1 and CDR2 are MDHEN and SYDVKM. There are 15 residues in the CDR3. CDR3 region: CASIIGLAGDNEQFF. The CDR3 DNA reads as TGTGCCAGCATCATCGGACTAGCGGGGGATAATGAGCAGTTCTTC.

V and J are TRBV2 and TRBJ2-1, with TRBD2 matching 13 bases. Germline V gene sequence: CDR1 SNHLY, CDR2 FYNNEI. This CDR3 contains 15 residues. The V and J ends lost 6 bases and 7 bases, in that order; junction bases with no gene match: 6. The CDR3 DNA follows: TGTGCCAGCAGCGCGGGACTAGCGGGGACGAATGAGCAGTTCTTC. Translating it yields CASSAGLAGTNEQFF.

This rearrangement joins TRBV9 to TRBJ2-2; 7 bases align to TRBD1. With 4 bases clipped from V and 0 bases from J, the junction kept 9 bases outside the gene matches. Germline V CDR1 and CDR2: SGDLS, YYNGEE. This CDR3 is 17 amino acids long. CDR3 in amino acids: CASSTHRGHANTGELFF. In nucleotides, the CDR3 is TGTGCCAGCAGCACCCACAGGGGACACGCGAACACCGGGGAGCTGTTTTTT.

This CDR3 reads CASSQFPSLAPEAFF. CDR3 nucleotide sequence: TGTGCCAGCAGCCAGTTCCCGAGCCTAGCCCCTGAAGCTTTCTTT. The V and J genes are TRBV14 and TRBJ1-1; D gene ambiguous. The CDR3 sequence is 15 residues long. Trimming stripped 3 bases from V and 6 bases from J, with 17 bases between. Germline values: CDR1 SGHDN, CDR2 FVKESK.

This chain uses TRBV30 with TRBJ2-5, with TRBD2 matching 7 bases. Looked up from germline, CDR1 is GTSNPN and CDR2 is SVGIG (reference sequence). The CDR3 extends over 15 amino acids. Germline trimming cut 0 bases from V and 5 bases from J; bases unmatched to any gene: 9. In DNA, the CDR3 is TGTGCCTGGAGTGTCGGGGGGTCCCTCGGGGAGACCCAGTACTTC. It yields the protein CAWSVGGSLGETQYF.

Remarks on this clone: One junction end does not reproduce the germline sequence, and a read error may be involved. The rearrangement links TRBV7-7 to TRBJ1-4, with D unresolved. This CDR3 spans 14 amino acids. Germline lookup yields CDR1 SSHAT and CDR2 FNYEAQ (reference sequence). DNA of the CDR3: TGTGCTAGCAGCCCGCAAGTTGGAGGTGAAAAACTGTTTTTT. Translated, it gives CASSPQVGGEKLFF.

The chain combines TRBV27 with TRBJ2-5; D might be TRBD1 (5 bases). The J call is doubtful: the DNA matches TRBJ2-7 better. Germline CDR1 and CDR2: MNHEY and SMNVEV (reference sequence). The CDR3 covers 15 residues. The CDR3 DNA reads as TGTGCCAGCAGTTTACTCCCCGACAGATCCTACGAGCAGTACTTC. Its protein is CASSLLPDRSYEQYF.

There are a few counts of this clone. This CDR3 is CASSQGGRPRDTQYF. CDR3 in DNA: TGTGCCAGCAGCCAAGGAGGGCGGCCCCGGGATACGCAGTATTTT. V usage is TRBV4-2 and J usage is TRBJ2-3, with D possibly matching TRBD2 (5 bases). The germline V gene has CDR1 LGHNA and CDR2 YNFKEQ. The germline V and J ends were trimmed by 1 base and 6 bases, with 14 bases remaining between them. The CDR3 extends over 15 amino acids.

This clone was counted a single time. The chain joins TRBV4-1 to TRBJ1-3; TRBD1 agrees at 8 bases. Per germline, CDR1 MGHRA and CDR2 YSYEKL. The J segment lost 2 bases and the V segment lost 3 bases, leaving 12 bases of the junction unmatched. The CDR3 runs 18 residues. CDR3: CASSHPKVQGAAGNTIYF. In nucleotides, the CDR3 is TGCGCCAGCAGCCATCCAAAAGTTCAGGGGGCGGCTGGAAACACCATATATTTT.

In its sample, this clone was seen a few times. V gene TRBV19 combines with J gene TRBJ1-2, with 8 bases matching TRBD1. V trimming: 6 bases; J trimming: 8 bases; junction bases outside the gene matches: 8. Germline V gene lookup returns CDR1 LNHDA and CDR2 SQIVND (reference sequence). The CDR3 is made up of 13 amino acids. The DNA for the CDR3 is TGTGCCAGTAGCTCGGACAGGGCCGCCGGCTACACCTTC. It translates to CASSSDRAAGYTF.

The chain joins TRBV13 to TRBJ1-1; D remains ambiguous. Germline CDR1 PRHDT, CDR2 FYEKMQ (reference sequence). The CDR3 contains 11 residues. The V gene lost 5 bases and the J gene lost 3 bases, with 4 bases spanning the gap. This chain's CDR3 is CASSVYTEAFF. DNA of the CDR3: TGTGCCAGCAGCGTATACACTGAAGCTTTCTTT.

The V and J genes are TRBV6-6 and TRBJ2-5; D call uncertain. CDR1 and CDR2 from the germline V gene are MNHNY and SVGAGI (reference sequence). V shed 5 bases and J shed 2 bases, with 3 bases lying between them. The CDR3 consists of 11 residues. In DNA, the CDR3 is TGTGCCAGCAGTACACAAGAGACCCAGTACTTC. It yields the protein CASSTQETQYF.

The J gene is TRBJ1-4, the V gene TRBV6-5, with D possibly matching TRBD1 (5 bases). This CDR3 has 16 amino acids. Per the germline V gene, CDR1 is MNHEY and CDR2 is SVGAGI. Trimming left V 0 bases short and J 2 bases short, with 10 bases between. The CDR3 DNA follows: TGTGCCAGCAGTTACTCGTGGGGGACTACTAATGAAAAACTGTTTTTT. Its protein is CASSYSWGTTNEKLFF.

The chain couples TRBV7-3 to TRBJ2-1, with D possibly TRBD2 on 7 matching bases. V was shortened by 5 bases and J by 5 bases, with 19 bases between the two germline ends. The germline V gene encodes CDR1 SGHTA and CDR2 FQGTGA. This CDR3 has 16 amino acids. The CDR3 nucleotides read TGTGCCAGCAGCGGGCTAGCGGCGGGGGCCGACAATGAGCAGTTCTTC. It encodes CASSGLAAGADNEQFF.

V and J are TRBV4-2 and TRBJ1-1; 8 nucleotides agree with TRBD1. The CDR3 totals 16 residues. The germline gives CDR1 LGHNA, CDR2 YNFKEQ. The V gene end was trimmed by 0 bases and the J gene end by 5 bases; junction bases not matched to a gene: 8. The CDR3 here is CASSQEDREEGTEAFF. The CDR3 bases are TGTGCCAGCAGCCAAGAGGACAGGGAAGAGGGGACTGAAGCTTTCTTT.

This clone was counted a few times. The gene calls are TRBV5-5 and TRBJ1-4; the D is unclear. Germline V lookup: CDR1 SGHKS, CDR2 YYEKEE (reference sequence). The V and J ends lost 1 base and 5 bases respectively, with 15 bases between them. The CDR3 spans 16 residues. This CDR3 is CASSLFTSAVNEKLFF. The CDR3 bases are TGTGCCAGCAGCTTGTTTACCAGCGCAGTCAATGAAAAACTGTTTTTT.

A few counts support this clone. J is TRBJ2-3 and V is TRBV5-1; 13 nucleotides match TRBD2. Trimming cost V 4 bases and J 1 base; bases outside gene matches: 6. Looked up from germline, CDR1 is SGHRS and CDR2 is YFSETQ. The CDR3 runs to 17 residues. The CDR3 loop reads CASSLGTSGTGTDTQYF. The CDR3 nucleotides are TGCGCCAGCAGCCTCGGGACTAGCGGGACCGGCACAGATACGCAGTATTTT.

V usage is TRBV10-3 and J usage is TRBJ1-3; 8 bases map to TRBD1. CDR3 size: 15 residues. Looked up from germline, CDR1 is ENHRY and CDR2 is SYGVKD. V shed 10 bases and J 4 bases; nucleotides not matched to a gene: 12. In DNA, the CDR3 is TGTGCCACCTCTAGGTGGACAGGGTTCGGAAACACCATATATTTT. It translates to CATSRWTGFGNTIYF.

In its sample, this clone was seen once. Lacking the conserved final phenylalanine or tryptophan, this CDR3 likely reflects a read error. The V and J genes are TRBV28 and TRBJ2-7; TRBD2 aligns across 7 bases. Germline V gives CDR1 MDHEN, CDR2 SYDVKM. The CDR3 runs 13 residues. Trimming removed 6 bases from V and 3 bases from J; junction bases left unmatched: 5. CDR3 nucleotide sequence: TGTGCCAGCAGCCCCGCGGGGGTCTACGAGCAGTACCTC. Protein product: CASSPAGVYEQYL.

The CDR3 loop is CASSQGDRGGYGYTF. The CDR3 DNA is TGCGCCAGCAGCCAGGGGGACAGGGGAGGGTATGGCTACACCTTC. This sequence joins TRBV4-1 and TRBJ1-2, with 10 bases lining up with TRBD1. After removal of 3 bases from V and 5 bases from J, the junction contained 6 bases not matched to a gene. The CDR3 covers 15 residues. Germline CDR1 MGHRA, CDR2 YSYEKL.

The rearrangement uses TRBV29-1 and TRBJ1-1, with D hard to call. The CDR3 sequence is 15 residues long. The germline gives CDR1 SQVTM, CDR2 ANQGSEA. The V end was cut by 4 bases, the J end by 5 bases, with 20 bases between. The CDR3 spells CSVAYPGFGGTEAFF. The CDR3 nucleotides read TGCAGCGTTGCTTACCCGGGGTTCGGTGGAACTGAAGCTTTCTTT.

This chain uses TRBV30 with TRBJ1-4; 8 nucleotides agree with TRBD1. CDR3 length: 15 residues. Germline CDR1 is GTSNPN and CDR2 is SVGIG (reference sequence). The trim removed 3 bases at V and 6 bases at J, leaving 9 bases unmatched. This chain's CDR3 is CAWSLDRGEDEKLFF. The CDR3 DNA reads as TGTGCCTGGAGCCTCGACAGGGGAGAGGATGAAAAACTGTTTTTT. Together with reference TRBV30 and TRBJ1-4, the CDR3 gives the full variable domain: SQTIHQWPATLVQPVGSPLSLECTVEGTSNPNLYWYRQAAGRGLQLLFYSVGIGQISSEVPQNLSASRPQDRQFILSSKKLLLSDSGFYLCAWSLDRGEDEKLFFGSGTQLSVL.